The rows below give T cell receptor beta chains drawn from one sample of a study of blood T cell repertoires in COVID-19. TCRdb's table, derived via immunoSEQ multiplex PCR, lists solely in-frame clones and lacks some. The data contain approximately 110,000 clones, around 81% of them singletons. Sequenced material: peripheral blood. These receptors were collected from a man of 80 years or more with acute or convalescent COVID-19. Each CDR3 is given with its conserved first and last residue. The order of the fields is V gene, D gene, clone size, J gene, CDR3 DNA, CDR3 protein. D genes are given only for firm matches. The listing skips clone size in some rows; elsewhere it reads once, few, many or a size class.

v_gene: TRBV12-3/TRBV12-4; d_gene: TRBD2; abundance: few; j_gene: TRBJ2-1; CDR3nt: TGTGCCAGCAGTCGGGACTACCTTGAGCAGTTCTTC; CDR3aa: CASSRDYLEQFF
v_gene: TRBV30; d_gene: TRBD2; abundance: once; j_gene: TRBJ2-3; CDR3nt: TGTGCCTGGAGTGTAGGGCTAGCGGGGTCAGATACGCAGTATTTT; CDR3aa: CAWSVGLAGSDTQYF
v_gene: TRBV28; d_gene: TRBD1; abundance: NA; j_gene: TRBJ2-7; CDR3nt: TGTGCCAGCACGGACAGGGTAACCTACGAGCAGTACTTC; CDR3aa: CASTDRVTYEQYF
v_gene: TRBV9; d_gene: TRBD1; abundance: NA; j_gene: TRBJ1-6; CDR3nt: TGTGCCAGCAGCGCGGCGGACAGGGGCCCTTCACCCCTCCACTTT; CDR3aa: CASSAADRGPSPLHF
v_gene: TRBV12-5; d_gene: TRBD2; abundance: NA; j_gene: TRBJ2-1; CDR3nt: TGTGCTAGCTCGACTAGCGGGGACTACAATGAGCAGTTCTTC; CDR3aa: CASSTSGDYNEQFF
v_gene: TRBV3-1/TRBV3-2; d_gene: TRBD1; abundance: NA; j_gene: TRBJ2-5; CDR3nt: TGTGCCAGCAGCCGAGAGACAGGGATCCTAATCCAAGAGACCCAGTACTTC; CDR3aa: CASSRETGILIQETQYF
v_gene: TRBV12-3/TRBV12-4; d_gene: NA; abundance: NA; j_gene: TRBJ2-7; CDR3nt: TGTGCCAGCAGTTCCCGATACACCTACGAGCAGTACTTC; CDR3aa: CASSSRYTYEQYF
v_gene: TRBV7-9; d_gene: TRBD1; abundance: NA; j_gene: TRBJ1-4; CDR3nt: TGTGCCAGCAGCCCGACAGGGTATTCTAATGAAAAACTGTTTTTT; CDR3aa: CASSPTGYSNEKLFF
v_gene: TRBV5-5; d_gene: NA; abundance: NA; j_gene: TRBJ2-1; CDR3nt: TGTGCCAGCAGCTTCGTTGTGGGAGTCCCAAATGAGCAGTTCTTC; CDR3aa: CASSFVVGVPNEQFF
v_gene: TRBV4-1; d_gene: NA; abundance: NA; j_gene: TRBJ2-1; CDR3nt: TGCGCCAGCAGCCAGGGTTGGCAGGGAACTTACAATGAGCAGTTCTTC; CDR3aa: CASSQGWQGTYNEQFF
v_gene: TRBV3-1/TRBV3-2; d_gene: TRBD1; abundance: NA; j_gene: TRBJ2-1; CDR3nt: TGTGCCAGCAGCCACCGGGACAGGGGCCCCAATGAGCAGTTCTTC; CDR3aa: CASSHRDRGPNEQFF
v_gene: TRBV6-4; d_gene: NA; abundance: NA; j_gene: TRBJ2-3; CDR3nt: TGTGCCAGCAGTGAGGAGCGGATCACAGATACGCAGTATTTT; CDR3aa: CASSEERITDTQYF
v_gene: TRBV4-1; d_gene: NA; abundance: once; j_gene: TRBJ2-3; CDR3nt: TGCGCCAGCAGCCAAGAGGGCAGCTATCAGGGAGATACGCAGTATTTT; CDR3aa: CASSQEGSYQGDTQYF
v_gene: TRBV18; d_gene: NA; abundance: NA; j_gene: TRBJ1-1; CDR3nt: TGTGCCAGCTCAATTAAGCTATCAGGGGAAGCTTTCTTT; CDR3aa: CASSIKLSGEAFF
v_gene: TRBV5-1; d_gene: NA; abundance: NA; j_gene: TRBJ1-5; CDR3nt: TGCGCCAGCAGCTTGGGGGCTGGAATCAATCAGCCCCAGCATTTT; CDR3aa: CASSLGAGINQPQHF
v_gene: TRBV5-1; d_gene: TRBD1; abundance: once; j_gene: TRBJ2-2; CDR3nt: TGCGCCAGCAGCTTGGGGGACAGGGACACCGGGGAGCTGTTTTTT; CDR3aa: CASSLGDRDTGELFF
v_gene: TRBV2; d_gene: TRBD1; abundance: NA; j_gene: TRBJ2-7; CDR3nt: TGTGCCAGCAGGGGACAGGGGCAACATTCCTACGAGCAGTACTTC; CDR3aa: CASRGQGQHSYEQYF
v_gene: TRBV18; d_gene: TRBD2; abundance: NA; j_gene: TRBJ2-1; CDR3nt: TGTGCCAGCTCACCCGGGACTAGCGGGTACAATGAGCAGTTCTTC; CDR3aa: CASSPGTSGYNEQFF
v_gene: TRBV19; d_gene: NA; abundance: NA; j_gene: TRBJ1-5; CDR3nt: TGTGCCAGTAGTCTTCGGGACACCAATCAGCCCCAGCATTTT; CDR3aa: CASSLRDTNQPQHF
v_gene: TRBV29-1; d_gene: TRBD2; abundance: NA; j_gene: TRBJ2-5; CDR3nt: TGCAGCGTCGATGGACTAGCGGGATATGAGACCCAGTACTTC; CDR3aa: CSVDGLAGYETQYF
v_gene: TRBV10-2; d_gene: NA; abundance: NA; j_gene: TRBJ2-5; CDR3nt: TGCGCCAGCAGTGACGGGACAAGGATGAAGACCCAGTACTTC; CDR3aa: CASSDGTRMKTQYF
v_gene: TRBV5-1; d_gene: TRBD1; abundance: NA; j_gene: TRBJ2-3; CDR3nt: TGCGCCAGCAGCTTGGCCGTGACAGGGGTTACAGATACGCAGTATTTT; CDR3aa: CASSLAVTGVTDTQYF
v_gene: TRBV5-1; d_gene: NA; abundance: NA; j_gene: TRBJ2-1; CDR3nt: TGCGCCAGCAGCCTTTACAATGAGCAGTTCTTC; CDR3aa: CASSLYNEQFF
v_gene: TRBV6-5; d_gene: NA; abundance: once; j_gene: TRBJ2-2; CDR3nt: TGTGCCAGCGTGACAGACACCGGGGAGCTGTTTTTT; CDR3aa: CASVTDTGELFF
v_gene: TRBV18; d_gene: TRBD1; abundance: few; j_gene: TRBJ2-7; CDR3nt: TGTGCCAGCTCACTAACCGGGACAGGGGGCTACGAGCAGTACTTC; CDR3aa: CASSLTGTGGYEQYF
v_gene: TRBV11-2; d_gene: NA; abundance: NA; j_gene: TRBJ1-5; CDR3nt: TGTGCCAGCAGCTTAGACAGGGGCGGCAATCAGCCCCAGCATTTT; CDR3aa: CASSLDRGGNQPQHF
v_gene: TRBV18; d_gene: TRBD1; abundance: NA; j_gene: TRBJ2-7; CDR3nt: TGTGCCAGCTCACTCGGACAGGGCTACGAGCAGTACTTC; CDR3aa: CASSLGQGYEQYF
v_gene: TRBV28; d_gene: NA; abundance: NA; j_gene: TRBJ2-2; CDR3nt: TGTGCCAGCAGTTCAGGTGTGGGGGAGCTGTTTTTT; CDR3aa: CASSSGVGELFF
v_gene: TRBV27; d_gene: NA; abundance: NA; j_gene: TRBJ1-3; CDR3nt: TGTGCCAGCAGTTTGGGTCAGGGTGTTGGAAACACCATATATTTT; CDR3aa: CASSLGQGVGNTIYF
v_gene: TRBV27; d_gene: NA; abundance: NA; j_gene: TRBJ1-1; CDR3nt: TGTGCCAGCAGTTTTAGATGGAACACTGAAGCTTTCTTT; CDR3aa: CASSFRWNTEAFF
v_gene: TRBV3-1/TRBV3-2; d_gene: NA; abundance: NA; j_gene: TRBJ2-5; CDR3nt: TGTGCCAGCAGCCAAGAACAGTCGTGGGAGACCCAGTACTTC; CDR3aa: CASSQEQSWETQYF
v_gene: TRBV13; d_gene: NA; abundance: once; j_gene: TRBJ2-2; CDR3nt: TGTGCCAGCAGCTTAGGACGGCCGAACACCGGGGAGCTGCTTTTT; CDR3aa: CASSLGRPNTGELLF
v_gene: TRBV24-1; d_gene: TRBD1; abundance: few; j_gene: TRBJ1-1; CDR3nt: TGTGCCACCAGTGGGTCCGGGACAGGGAACACTGAAGCTTTCTTT; CDR3aa: CATSGSGTGNTEAFF
v_gene: TRBV28; d_gene: NA; abundance: NA; j_gene: TRBJ1-3; CDR3nt: TGTGCCAGCAGTTTAGGAGGGGGGGGTTCTGGAAACACCATATATTTT; CDR3aa: CASSLGGGGSGNTIYF
v_gene: TRBV2; d_gene: TRBD2; abundance: NA; j_gene: TRBJ2-1; CDR3nt: TGTGCCAGCAAAGGTGAAGCGGGGAGGTACAATGAGCAGTTCTTC; CDR3aa: CASKGEAGRYNEQFF
v_gene: TRBV18; d_gene: NA; abundance: NA; j_gene: TRBJ1-2; CDR3nt: TGTGCCAGCTCACCATCCGGAGATGGCTACACCTTC; CDR3aa: CASSPSGDGYTF
v_gene: TRBV28; d_gene: TRBD1; abundance: NA; j_gene: TRBJ1-2; CDR3nt: TGTGCCAGCCGGGACAGTACCGGCTATGGCTACACCTTC; CDR3aa: CASRDSTGYGYTF
v_gene: TRBV7-9; d_gene: NA; abundance: NA; j_gene: TRBJ1-2; CDR3nt: TGTGCCAGCAGCTTCTTTACGGGACACCTTAACTATGGCTACACCTTC; CDR3aa: CASSFFTGHLNYGYTF
v_gene: TRBV15; d_gene: TRBD1; abundance: NA; j_gene: TRBJ2-7; CDR3nt: TGTGCCACCAGCAGAGAACTAAAACAGGGGGACGAGCAGTACTTC; CDR3aa: CATSRELKQGDEQYF
v_gene: TRBV2; d_gene: NA; abundance: NA; j_gene: TRBJ1-4; CDR3nt: TGTGCCAGCAGCGAGGGCGCTGGGGTTGAAAAACTGTTTTTT; CDR3aa: CASSEGAGVEKLFF
v_gene: TRBV11-3; d_gene: TRBD1; abundance: NA; j_gene: TRBJ2-2; CDR3nt: TGTGCCAGCAGCCCCCGGACAGGGGGGACCGGGGAGCTGTTTTTT; CDR3aa: CASSPRTGGTGELFF
v_gene: TRBV7-9; d_gene: NA; abundance: NA; j_gene: TRBJ2-1; CDR3nt: TGTGCCAGCAGCTACGCGGACAATAGCGGTTACTACAATGAGCAGTTCTTC; CDR3aa: CASSYADNSGYYNEQFF
v_gene: TRBV28; d_gene: TRBD1; abundance: NA; j_gene: TRBJ1-1; CDR3nt: TGTGCCAGCAGTTTGGGCAGGGGGCGGACTGAAGCTTTCTTT; CDR3aa: CASSLGRGRTEAFF
v_gene: TRBV19; d_gene: NA; abundance: NA; j_gene: TRBJ1-1; CDR3nt: TGTGCCAGTAATCCTAGGCCGGGAATGAACACTGAAGCTTTCTTT; CDR3aa: CASNPRPGMNTEAFF
v_gene: TRBV15; d_gene: NA; abundance: few; j_gene: TRBJ1-5; CDR3nt: TGTGCCACCAGCAGGCTCTTGGGTGGGAACGGAGGTCAGCCCCAGCATTTT; CDR3aa: CATSRLLGGNGGQPQHF
v_gene: TRBV19; d_gene: NA; abundance: few; j_gene: TRBJ2-3; CDR3nt: TGTGCCAGTAGTATAGAAGCGGGTATCACAGATACGCAGTATTTT; CDR3aa: CASSIEAGITDTQYF
v_gene: TRBV7-9; d_gene: NA; abundance: NA; j_gene: TRBJ1-1; CDR3nt: TGTGCCAGCAGCCTATTGGGACTGCTGAACACTGAAGCTTTCTTT; CDR3aa: CASSLLGLLNTEAFF
v_gene: TRBV19; d_gene: NA; abundance: NA; j_gene: TRBJ2-6; CDR3nt: TGTGCCAGTATCCCTACGACGGGGTCTGGGGCCAACGTCCTGACTTTC; CDR3aa: CASIPTTGSGANVLTF
v_gene: TRBV19; d_gene: TRBD1; abundance: NA; j_gene: TRBJ2-2; CDR3nt: TGTGCCACAGCCCGGGACAGGGGCCGAACGAACACCGGGGAGCTGTTTTTT; CDR3aa: CATARDRGRTNTGELFF
v_gene: TRBV28; d_gene: NA; abundance: NA; j_gene: TRBJ1-4; CDR3nt: TGTGCCAGCAGTTCCTACGACCGAGCGGGAGTTGAAAAACTGTTTTTT; CDR3aa: CASSSYDRAGVEKLFF
v_gene: TRBV6-5; d_gene: TRBD1; abundance: NA; j_gene: TRBJ1-1; CDR3nt: TGTGCCAGCAGTTGGGGACAGCTGAACACTGAAGCTTTCTTT; CDR3aa: CASSWGQLNTEAFF
v_gene: TRBV2; d_gene: NA; abundance: NA; j_gene: TRBJ2-4; CDR3nt: TGTGCCAGCAGGCCGAGTTGGGCCAAAAACATTCAGTACTTC; CDR3aa: CASRPSWAKNIQYF
v_gene: TRBV6-5; d_gene: NA; abundance: NA; j_gene: TRBJ1-5; CDR3nt: TGTGCCAGCAGCGGTAGCAAGACTAATCAGCCCCAGCATTTT; CDR3aa: CASSGSKTNQPQHF